Only one count was recorded for the clone carrying this T cell receptor (beta chain). This specimen comes from a study of shared clonotypes between healthy human individuals. Data came from immunoSEQ multiplex PCR; TCRdb stores just in-frame clones and leaves some out. This repertoire shows over 1.4 million clones, around 97% found once; its top ten account for roughly 1.1%. The TCR originated in a young man in good health. The sequenced sample consisted of naive CD4+ T cells sorted from blood. Subset indicated: CD45RA+ positively selected.

The CDR3 region is CASSLDDADTQYF. In nucleotides, the CDR3 is TGCGCCAGCAGCTTGGATGACGCAGATACGCAGTATTTT. The chain carries TRBV5-1 and TRBJ2-3; D remains ambiguous. This CDR3 comprises 13 residues. The germline CDR1 and CDR2 sequences are SGHRS and YFSETQ. V was pared by 0 bases and J by 4 bases, with 6 bases between.